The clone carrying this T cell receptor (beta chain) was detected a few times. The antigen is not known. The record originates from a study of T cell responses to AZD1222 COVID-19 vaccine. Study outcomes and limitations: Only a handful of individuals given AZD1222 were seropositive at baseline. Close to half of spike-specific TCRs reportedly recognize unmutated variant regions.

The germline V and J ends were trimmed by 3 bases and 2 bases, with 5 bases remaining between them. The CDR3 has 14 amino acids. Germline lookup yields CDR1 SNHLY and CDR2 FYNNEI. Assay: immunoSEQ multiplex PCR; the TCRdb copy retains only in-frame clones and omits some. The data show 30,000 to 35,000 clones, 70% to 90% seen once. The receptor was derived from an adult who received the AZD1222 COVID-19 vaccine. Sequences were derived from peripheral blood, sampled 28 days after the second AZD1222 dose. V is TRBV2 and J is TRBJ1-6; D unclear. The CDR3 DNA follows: TGTGCCAGCAGTGATGAGACCTATAATTCACCCCTCCACTTT. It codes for CASSDETYNSPLHF.